Presented here are 28 T cell receptor beta chains from one specimen sequenced in a study of CD8 T cells in ankylosing spondylitis. Study-wide findings and caveats: Typical of ankylosing spondylitis blood, it appeared, was a TCR beta motif of under 10 highly homologous variants.

In TCRdb, the 5' RACE reads were re-called with MiXCR into one record per CDR3 protein. The table records about 750,000 distinct CDR3 sequences, under 20% of them present only once. Their antigen targets remain unknown. The sequenced sample consisted of blood, either unsorted or a sorted T cell fraction (not recorded which). The source is a male donor with ankylosing spondylitis.

This clonotype was counted a few times. The chain is built from TRBV18 and TRBJ2-7, with TRBD2 as a possible D gene (6 bases). Germline values: CDR1 KGHSH, CDR2 LQKENI. This CDR3 is 15 amino acids long. V was trimmed by 0 bases and J by 4 bases, leaving 13 bases between them. The CDR3, as DNA: TGTGCCAGCTCACCACCGGGGGTCGCGGGGTACGAGCAGTACTTC. It yields the protein CASSPPGVAGYEQYF.

V usage is TRBV29-1 and J usage is TRBJ2-3; D ambiguous. V was trimmed by 2 bases and J by 2 bases, leaving 5 bases between them. Germline V gene sequence: CDR1 SQVTM, CDR2 ANQGSEA. The CDR3 covers 12 residues. The CDR3 DNA is TGCAGCGTTGAATACTCCACAGATACGCAGTATTTT. Protein sequence: CSVEYSTDTQYF.

The chain is built from TRBV20-1 and TRBJ2-5, with 9 bases that match TRBD2. Trimming at V came to 5 bases and at J to 0 bases, leaving 1 base not matched to a gene. Looked up from germline, CDR1 is DFQATT and CDR2 is SNEGSKA (reference sequence). The length of the CDR3 is 13 residues. The chain's CDR3 is CSALAGNQETQYF. The CDR3 DNA is TGCAGTGCTCTAGCGGGAAACCAAGAGACCCAGTACTTC.

This clonotype was found once. One end of the junction fails to match germline, which may point to a read error. V gene TRBV12-3 or TRBV12-4 combines with J gene TRBJ2-5, with 8 bases lining up with TRBD2. CDR3 length equals 19 residues. The CDR3: CTSSPPVPGLVAGQETQYF. In DNA, the CDR3 is TGTACCAGCAGTCCCCCCGTTCCGGGACTAGTGGCGGGCCAAGAGACCCAGTACTTC.

The chain is built from TRBV4-1 and TRBJ2-7, with 7 bases that match TRBD1. Germline V gene lookup returns CDR1 MGHRA and CDR2 YSYEKL. After removal of 0 bases from V and 3 bases from J, the junction contained 2 bases not matched to a gene. CDR3 size: 14 residues. The CDR3 DNA sequence: TGCGCCAGCAGCCAAGAAACAGGGGTCTACGAGCAGTACTTC. The encoded protein is CASSQETGVYEQYF.

This clonotype was seen a few times. This chain uses TRBV15 with TRBJ2-1, with D unclear. Germline assignment: CDR1 LNHNV and CDR2 YYDKDF (reference sequence). The V end was cut by 0 bases, the J end by 0 bases, with 6 bases between. The CDR3 is 15 amino acids. CDR3 nucleotide sequence: TGTGCCACCAGCAGAGAGTCGGACTCCTACAATGAGCAGTTCTTC. Translation: CATSRESDSYNEQFF.

The sample holds a few counts of this clonotype. This rearrangement joins TRBV7-9 to TRBJ1-5; 7 nucleotides agree with TRBD1. Looked up from germline, CDR1 is SEHNR and CDR2 is FQNEAQ (reference sequence). V gave up 1 base and J gave up 0 bases; unmatched junction bases: 6. The CDR3 has 17 amino acids. The CDR3 spells CASSLDPQGSSNQPQHF. The CDR3 DNA reads as TGTGCCAGCAGCTTAGACCCACAGGGGTCTAGCAATCAGCCCCAGCATTTT.

The gene calls are TRBV6-5 and TRBJ1-4, with D tentatively TRBD1 (5 bases). Trimming pared 2 bases from V and 8 bases from J, leaving 15 bases between. This CDR3 is built from 15 residues. The V gene's germline CDR1 is MNHEY and CDR2 SVGAGI. The CDR3 reads CASSYTSGMGEKLFF. CDR3 nucleotides: TGTGCCAGCAGTTACACCTCAGGGATGGGAGAAAAACTGTTTTTT.

The chain combines TRBV24-1 with TRBJ2-5; TRBD2 matches 9 bases. This CDR3 spans 16 amino acids. Germline CDR1 KGHDR, CDR2 SFDVKD. Trimming cost V 4 bases and J 5 bases; bases outside gene matches: 10. CDR3 protein: CATSDPRLAEGETQYF. CDR3 in DNA: TGTGCCACCAGTGACCCGAGACTAGCGGAGGGGGAGACCCAGTACTTC.

This clonotype has just a few counts. The rearrangement links TRBV6-5 to TRBJ2-7, with D hard to call. The germline V and J ends were trimmed by 8 bases and 7 bases, with 12 bases remaining between them. CDR1 is MNHEY, CDR2 SVGAGI, per germline. The CDR3 is 11 residues long. The chain's CDR3 is CASVSGREQYF. Here the CDR3 DNA reads TGTGCCAGCGTCTCCGGTCGTGAGCAGTACTTC.

V gene TRBV12-3 or TRBV12-4 combines with J gene TRBJ1-3; no definite D call. The V end lost 3 bases, the J end lost 0 bases, and 6 bases lay between the germline ends. This CDR3 has 14 residues. The CDR3 DNA is TGTGCCAGCAGTTTCTCGGACTCTGGAAACACCATATATTTT. Protein sequence: CASSFSDSGNTIYF.

J is TRBJ1-1 and V is TRBV29-1; D uncertain. Germline CDR1 SQVTM, CDR2 ANQGSEA. The CDR3 runs 14 residues. V was clipped by 4 bases and J by 0 bases, with 12 bases between them. CDR3 sequence reads: CSVVRGDLNTEAFF. The CDR3 nucleotides read TGCAGCGTTGTGCGGGGAGACTTGAACACTGAAGCTTTCTTT.

This clonotype was seen only a few times. The V and J genes are TRBV4-1 and TRBJ2-3; perhaps TRBD1 as D (5 bases). The CDR3 loop spans 16 amino acids. Germline values: CDR1 MGHRA, CDR2 YSYEKL. V dropped 3 bases and J dropped 5 bases, with 18 bases sitting between them. The CDR3 DNA reads as TGCGCCAGCAGCCACTATGGCAGGGTGGCTCGAGATACGCAGTATTTT. Residues: CASSHYGRVARDTQYF.

This clonotype was picked up a small number of times. The chain carries TRBV12-3 or TRBV12-4 and TRBJ2-3; TRBD1 aligns across 8 bases. This CDR3 is 15 amino acids long. V lost 8 bases to trimming and J lost 5 bases; unmatched junction nucleotides: 12. The CDR3 region is CASVPQGAGEDTQYF. CDR3 in DNA: TGTGCCAGCGTCCCCCAGGGGGCTGGAGAAGATACGCAGTATTTT.

This clonotype was detected ten times or more. The J gene is TRBJ2-2, the V gene TRBV12-3 or TRBV12-4, with 7 bases fitting TRBD2. This CDR3 comprises 13 residues. The J segment lost 6 bases and the V segment lost 3 bases, leaving 1 base of the junction unmatched. The CDR3 loop is CASSLGGSGELFF. As DNA, the CDR3 is TGTGCCAGCAGTTTGGGGGGGTCCGGGGAGCTGTTTTTT.

This chain uses TRBV28 with TRBJ1-1; D remains ambiguous. Trimming took 7 bases from V and 0 from J, leaving 9 bases between them. Germline CDR1 is MDHEN and CDR2 is SYDVKM. This CDR3 contains 13 residues. The DNA for the CDR3 is TGTGCCAGCATCAACCCCATGAACACTGAAGCTTTCTTT. Translation: CASINPMNTEAFF.

The chain is built from TRBV10-2 and TRBJ2-7; 8 nucleotides line up with TRBD2. Losses at the gene ends were 6 bases for V and 4 bases for J; bases not matched to a gene: 5. This CDR3 contains 13 residues. In germline, CDR1 is WSHSY, CDR2 SAAADI. CDR3 in DNA: TGCGCCAGCAGCGGGAGGGCCAATTACGAGCAGTACTTC. It specifies CASSGRANYEQYF.

The V gene is TRBV12-3 or TRBV12-4, the J gene TRBJ2-2; D perhaps matches TRBD1 (7 bases). Trimming took off 0 bases at V and 7 bases at J, with 15 bases between the two ends. The CDR3 has 16 residues. CDR3 in amino acids: CASSLAAAGGSGELFF. CDR3 nucleotides: TGTGCCAGCAGTTTAGCGGCGGCAGGGGGGAGCGGGGAGCTGTTTTTT.

The rearrangement joins TRBV2 to TRBJ2-5; 7 bases are a match to TRBD1. Germline V gene data show CDR1 as SNHLY and CDR2 as FYNNEI. The J segment lost 4 bases and the V segment lost 4 bases, leaving 6 bases of the junction unmatched. This CDR3 contains 14 residues. CDR3 amino acids: CASSGQGTRETQYF. CDR3 nucleotides: TGTGCCAGCAGTGGACAGGGTACTCGAGAGACCCAGTACTTC.

The rearrangement joins TRBV6-1 to TRBJ2-2, with D unclear. Germline V gene data show CDR1 as MNHNS and CDR2 as SASEGT. V lost 6 bases and J 8 bases, leaving 16 bases between the germline ends. The CDR3 has 14 amino acids. CDR3 bases: TGTGCCAGCAGGCCCGGTTTTCGCCCGGGGGAGCTGTTTTTT. Translating it yields CASRPGFRPGELFF.

This clonotype was recorded a few times. The V gene is TRBV18, the J gene TRBJ2-5, with D unresolved. In germline, CDR1 is KGHSH, CDR2 LQKENI. Trimming removed 6 bases from V and 3 bases from J, with 11 bases in between. The CDR3 spans 13 residues. The CDR3 region is CASSSWTEETQYF. CDR3 nucleotide sequence: TGTGCCAGCTCGTCGTGGACGGAAGAGACCCAGTACTTC.

This chain joins TRBV7-6 and TRBJ2-3; D is unclear. In germline, CDR1 is SGHVS, CDR2 FNYEAQ. CDR3 length: 15 residues. V lost 3 bases to trimming and J lost 8 bases, with 18 bases between them. The CDR3 loop is CASSFQTGSRATQYF. The CDR3 nucleotides read TGTGCCAGCAGCTTCCAGACCGGAAGTCGGGCTACGCAGTATTTT.

This clonotype was observed a few times. CDR3 nucleotide sequence: TGTGCCAGCAGCCAAGAAGGGTTCGGATTGGGCACTGAAGCTTTCTTT. As protein: CASSQEGFGLGTEAFF. The genes are TRBV14 and TRBJ1-1, with D unresolved. From germline, CDR1 is SGHDN and CDR2 FVKESK. Deletions cut 0 bases from V and 4 bases from J, with 15 bases between. The CDR3 extends over 16 amino acids.

This clonotype was recorded a few times. The CDR3 protein is CASSLEPTGAGNTIYF. CDR3 nucleotide sequence: TGTGCCAGCAGCTTGGAGCCGACAGGGGCTGGAAACACCATATATTTT. This chain joins TRBV5-6 and TRBJ1-3; 8 bases align to TRBD1. Germline CDR1 reads SGHDT; CDR2 reads YYEEEE. The CDR3 runs 16 residues. V dropped 0 bases and J dropped 2; count of bases not matched to a gene: 4.

The rearrangement uses TRBV5-1 and TRBJ2-3; TRBD2 matches 11 bases. V shed 4 bases, J shed 5 bases, and the junction held 6 bases outside the gene matches. In germline, CDR1 is SGHRS, CDR2 YFSETQ. The CDR3 sequence is 15 residues long. CDR3 nucleotides: TGCGCCAGCAGCGTAGCGGGGGGGCCAGAAGATACGCAGTATTTT. Protein: CASSVAGGPEDTQYF.

This clonotype occurred a few times. V and J are TRBV2 and TRBJ1-1; no definite D call. Looked up from germline, CDR1 is SNHLY and CDR2 is FYNNEI. The V gene lost 2 bases and the J gene lost 7 bases, with 8 bases spanning the gap. The CDR3 has 12 residues. CDR3 DNA: TGTGCCAGCAGTGAACATCCAGTTGAAGCTTTCTTT. Translating it yields CASSEHPVEAFF. Full variable domain (outside the CDR3, taken from reference TRBV2 and TRBJ1-1): EPEVTQTPSHQVTQMGQEVILRCVPISNHLYFYWYRQILGQKVEFLVSFYNNEISEKSEIFDDQFSVERPDGSNFTLKIRSTKLEDSAMYFCASSEHPVEAFFGQGTRLTVV.

The chain combines TRBV5-5 with TRBJ2-4; TRBD1 aligns across 8 bases. CDR1 and CDR2 from the germline V gene are SGHKS and YYEKEE (reference sequence). The CDR3 runs to 15 residues. The V segment lost 3 bases and the J segment 4 bases; nucleotides outside the gene matches: 6. CDR3 in amino acids: CASSSAGGAKNIQYF. CDR3 DNA: TGTGCCAGCAGCTCTGCAGGGGGCGCAAAAAACATTCAGTACTTC.

The V and J genes are TRBV7-9 and TRBJ2-3; TRBD2 aligns across 10 bases. Germline lookup yields CDR1 SEHNR and CDR2 FQNEAQ (reference sequence). V trimming: 5 bases; J trimming: 5 bases; junction bases outside the gene matches: 13. This CDR3 comprises 17 residues. The CDR3 reads CASSLRGSGRPGDTQYF. CDR3 in DNA: TGTGCCAGCAGCCTCCGGGGTAGCGGGAGGCCGGGAGATACGCAGTATTTT.